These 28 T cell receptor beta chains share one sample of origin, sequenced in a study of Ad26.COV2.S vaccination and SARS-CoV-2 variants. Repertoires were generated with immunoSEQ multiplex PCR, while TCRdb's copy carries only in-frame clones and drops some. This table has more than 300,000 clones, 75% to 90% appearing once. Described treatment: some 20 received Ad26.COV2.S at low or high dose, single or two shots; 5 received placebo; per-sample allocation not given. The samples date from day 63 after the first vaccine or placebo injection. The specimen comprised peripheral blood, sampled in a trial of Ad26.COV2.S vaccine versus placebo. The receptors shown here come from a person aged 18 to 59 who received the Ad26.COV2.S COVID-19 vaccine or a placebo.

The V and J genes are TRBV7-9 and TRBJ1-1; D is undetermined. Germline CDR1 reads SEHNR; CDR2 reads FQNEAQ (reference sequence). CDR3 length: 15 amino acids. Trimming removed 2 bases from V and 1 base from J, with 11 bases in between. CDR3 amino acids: CASSLRRRENTEAFF. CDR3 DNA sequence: TGTGCCAGCAGCTTAAGGAGGAGGGAGAACACTGAAGCTTTCTTT.

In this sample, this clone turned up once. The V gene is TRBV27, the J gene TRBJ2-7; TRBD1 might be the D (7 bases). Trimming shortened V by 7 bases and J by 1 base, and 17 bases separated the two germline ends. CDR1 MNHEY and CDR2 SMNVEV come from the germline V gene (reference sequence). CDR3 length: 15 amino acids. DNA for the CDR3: TGTGCCAGCAAAGGAGGGGACAGCCTATCCTACGAGCAGTACTTC. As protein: CASKGGDSLSYEQYF.

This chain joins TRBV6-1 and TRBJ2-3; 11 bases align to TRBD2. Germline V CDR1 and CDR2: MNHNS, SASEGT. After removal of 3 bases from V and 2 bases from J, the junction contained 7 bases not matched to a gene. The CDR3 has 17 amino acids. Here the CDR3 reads CASSENPSGGITDTQYF. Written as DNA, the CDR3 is TGTGCCAGCAGTGAGAACCCTAGCGGGGGGATCACAGATACGCAGTATTTT.

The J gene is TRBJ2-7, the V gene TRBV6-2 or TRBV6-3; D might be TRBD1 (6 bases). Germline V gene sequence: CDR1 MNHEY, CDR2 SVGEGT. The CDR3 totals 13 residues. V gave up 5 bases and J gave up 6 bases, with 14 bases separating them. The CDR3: CASSALTGIEQYF. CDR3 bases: TGTGCCAGCAGTGCTTTGACAGGAATCGAGCAGTACTTC.

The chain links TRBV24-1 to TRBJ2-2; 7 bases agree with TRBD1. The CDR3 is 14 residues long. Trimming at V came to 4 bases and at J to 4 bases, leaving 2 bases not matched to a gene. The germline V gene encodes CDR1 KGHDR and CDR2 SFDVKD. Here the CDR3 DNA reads TGTGCCACCAGTGAGCCAGGGGGCACCGGGGAGCTGTTTTTT. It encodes CATSEPGGTGELFF.

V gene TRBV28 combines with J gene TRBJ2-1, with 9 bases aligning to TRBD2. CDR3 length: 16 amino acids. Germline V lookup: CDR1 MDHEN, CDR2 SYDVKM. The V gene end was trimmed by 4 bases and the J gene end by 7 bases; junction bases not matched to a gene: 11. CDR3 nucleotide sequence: TGTGCCAGCAGTTACCCAGGGGCTAGCGGGGTTAATGAGCAGTTCTTC. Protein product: CASSYPGASGVNEQFF.

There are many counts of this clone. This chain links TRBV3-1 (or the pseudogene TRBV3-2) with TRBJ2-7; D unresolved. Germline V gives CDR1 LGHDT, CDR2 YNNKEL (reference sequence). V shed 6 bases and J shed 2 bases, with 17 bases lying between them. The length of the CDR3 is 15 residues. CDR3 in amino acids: CASSLTEDLTYEQYF. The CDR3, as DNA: TGTGCCAGCAGTCTCACAGAAGACTTAACCTACGAGCAGTACTTC.

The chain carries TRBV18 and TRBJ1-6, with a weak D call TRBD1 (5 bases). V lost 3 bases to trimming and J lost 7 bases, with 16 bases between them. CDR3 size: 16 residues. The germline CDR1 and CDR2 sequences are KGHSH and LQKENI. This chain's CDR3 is CASSPREGRVNSPLHF. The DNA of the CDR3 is TGTGCCAGCTCACCCCGGGAGGGCAGGGTGAATTCACCCCTCCACTTT.

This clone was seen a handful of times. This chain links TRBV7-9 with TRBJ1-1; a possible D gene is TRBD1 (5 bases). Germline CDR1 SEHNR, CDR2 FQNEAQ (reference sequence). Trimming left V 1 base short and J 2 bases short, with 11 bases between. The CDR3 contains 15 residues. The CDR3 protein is CASSLGAGSNTEAFF. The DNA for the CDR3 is TGTGCCAGCAGCTTAGGAGCAGGGAGTAACACTGAAGCTTTCTTT.

The CDR3 loop reads CASSPTGLGDEKLFF. The CDR3 bases are TGTGCCAGCAGCCCCACGGGACTGGGGGATGAAAAACTGTTTTTT. V is TRBV7-2 and J is TRBJ1-4; the D gene is possibly TRBD1 (5 bases). Trimming took off 5 bases at V and 6 bases at J, with 16 bases between the two ends. Germline CDR1 and CDR2: SGHTA and FQGNSA. This CDR3 is 15 amino acids long. The complete variable domain, with remaining parts taken from reference TRBV7-2 and TRBJ1-4, reads GAGVSQSPSNKVTEKGKDVELRCDPISGHTALYWYRQSLGQGLEFLIYFQGNSAPDKSGLPSDRFSAERTGGSVSTLTIQRTQQEDSAVYLCASSPTGLGDEKLFFGSGTQLSVL.

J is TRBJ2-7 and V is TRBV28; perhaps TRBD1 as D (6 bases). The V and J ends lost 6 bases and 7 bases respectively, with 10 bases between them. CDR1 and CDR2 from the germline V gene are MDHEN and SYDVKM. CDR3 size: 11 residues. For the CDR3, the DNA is TGTGCCAGCAGGACACAGGGTGAGCAGTACTTC. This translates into CASRTQGEQYF.

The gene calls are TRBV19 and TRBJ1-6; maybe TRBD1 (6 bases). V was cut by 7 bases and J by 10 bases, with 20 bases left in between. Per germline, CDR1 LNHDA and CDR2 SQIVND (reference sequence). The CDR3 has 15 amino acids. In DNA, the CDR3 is TGTGCCAGTACCTCAAAGGGGGGTTCGAGCTCACCCCTCCACTTT. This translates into CASTSKGGSSSPLHF.

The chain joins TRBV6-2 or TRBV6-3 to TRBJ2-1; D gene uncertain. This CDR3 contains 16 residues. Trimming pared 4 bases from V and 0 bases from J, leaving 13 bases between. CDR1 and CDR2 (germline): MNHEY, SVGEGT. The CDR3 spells CASSSTSPSSYNEQFF. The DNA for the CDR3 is TGTGCCAGCAGTTCCACGAGTCCCAGCTCCTACAATGAGCAGTTCTTC.

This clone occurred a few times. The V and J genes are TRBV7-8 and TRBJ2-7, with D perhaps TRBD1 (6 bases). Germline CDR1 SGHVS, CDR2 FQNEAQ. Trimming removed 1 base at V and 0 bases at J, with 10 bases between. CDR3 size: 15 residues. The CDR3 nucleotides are TGTGCCAGCAGCTTAGTGTCGGACAGCTCCTACGAGCAGTACTTC. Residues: CASSLVSDSSYEQYF.

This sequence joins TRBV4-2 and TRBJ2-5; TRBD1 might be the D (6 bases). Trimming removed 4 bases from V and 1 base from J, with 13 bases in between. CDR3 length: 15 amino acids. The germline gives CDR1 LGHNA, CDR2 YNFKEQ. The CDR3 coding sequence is TGTGCCAGCAGCCTACCAGGACAGTTCCAAGAGACCCAGTACTTC. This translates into CASSLPGQFQETQYF.

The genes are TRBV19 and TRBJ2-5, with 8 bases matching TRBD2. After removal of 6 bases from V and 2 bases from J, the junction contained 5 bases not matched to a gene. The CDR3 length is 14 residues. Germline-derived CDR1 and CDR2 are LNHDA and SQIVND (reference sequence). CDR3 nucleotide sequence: TGTGCCAGTAGCCGGGGGGGATCACAAGAGACCCAGTACTTC. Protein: CASSRGGSQETQYF.

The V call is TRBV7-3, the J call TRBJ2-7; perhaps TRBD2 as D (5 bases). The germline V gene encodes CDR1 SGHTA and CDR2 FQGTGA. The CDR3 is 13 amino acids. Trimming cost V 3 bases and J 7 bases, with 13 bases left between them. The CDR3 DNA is TGTGCCAGCAGCTTGGAGCCTCGAGGGGAGCAGTACTTC. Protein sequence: CASSLEPRGEQYF.

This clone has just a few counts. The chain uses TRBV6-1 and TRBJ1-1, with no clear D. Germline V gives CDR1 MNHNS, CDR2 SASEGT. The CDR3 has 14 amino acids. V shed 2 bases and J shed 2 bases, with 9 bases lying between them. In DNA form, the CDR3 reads TGTGCCAGCAGTGAACAACGTCTAAACACTGAAGCTTTCTTT. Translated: CASSEQRLNTEAFF.

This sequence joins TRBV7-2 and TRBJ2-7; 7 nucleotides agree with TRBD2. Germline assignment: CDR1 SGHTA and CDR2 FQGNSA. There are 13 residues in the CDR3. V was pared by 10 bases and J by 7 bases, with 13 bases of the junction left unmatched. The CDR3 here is CATGTILLGEQYF. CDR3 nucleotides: TGTGCCACCGGGACTATCCTATTAGGGGAGCAGTACTTC.

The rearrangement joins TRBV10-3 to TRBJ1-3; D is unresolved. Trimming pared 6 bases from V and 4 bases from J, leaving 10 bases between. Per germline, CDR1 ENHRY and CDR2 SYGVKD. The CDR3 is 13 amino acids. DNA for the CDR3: TGTGCCATCAGCTCTGACAACGGAAACACCATATATTTT. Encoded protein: CAISSDNGNTIYF.

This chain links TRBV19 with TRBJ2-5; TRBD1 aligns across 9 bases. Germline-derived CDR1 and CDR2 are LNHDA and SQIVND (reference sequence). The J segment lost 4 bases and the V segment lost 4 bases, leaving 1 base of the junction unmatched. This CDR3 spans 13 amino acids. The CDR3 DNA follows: TGTGCCAGTAGTACACAGGGGGCAGAGACCCAGTACTTC. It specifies CASSTQGAETQYF.

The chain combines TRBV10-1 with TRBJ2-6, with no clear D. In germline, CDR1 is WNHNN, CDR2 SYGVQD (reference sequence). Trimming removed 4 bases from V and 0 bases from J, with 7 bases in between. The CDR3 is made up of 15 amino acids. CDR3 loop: CASSGASSGANVLTF. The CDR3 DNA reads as TGCGCCAGCAGTGGGGCCAGCTCTGGGGCCAACGTCCTGACTTTC.

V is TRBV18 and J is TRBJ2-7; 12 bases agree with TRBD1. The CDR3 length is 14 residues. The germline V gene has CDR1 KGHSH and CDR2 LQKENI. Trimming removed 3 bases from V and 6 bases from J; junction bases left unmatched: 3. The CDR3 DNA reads TGTGCCAGCTCACCTGGGACAGGGGGCCCCGAGCAGTACTTC. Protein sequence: CASSPGTGGPEQYF. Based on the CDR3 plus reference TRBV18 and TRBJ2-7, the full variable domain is NAGVMQNPRHLVRRRGQEARLRCSPMKGHSHVYWYRQLPEEGLKFMVYLQKENIIDESGMPKERFSAEFPKEGPSILRIQQVVRGDSAAYFCASSPGTGGPEQYFGPGTRLTVT.

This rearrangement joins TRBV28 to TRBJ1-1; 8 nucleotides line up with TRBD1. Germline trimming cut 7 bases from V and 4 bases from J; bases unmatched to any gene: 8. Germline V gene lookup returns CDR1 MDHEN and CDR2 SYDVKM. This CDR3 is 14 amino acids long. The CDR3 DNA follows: TGTGCCAGCATCCCCTGGACAGGGCGCACTGAAGCTTTCTTT. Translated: CASIPWTGRTEAFF.

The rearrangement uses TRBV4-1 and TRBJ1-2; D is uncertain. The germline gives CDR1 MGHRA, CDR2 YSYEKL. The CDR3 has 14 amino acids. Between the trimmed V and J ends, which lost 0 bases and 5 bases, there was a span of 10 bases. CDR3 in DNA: TGCGCCAGCAGCCAAGATGACACGGGGTATGGCTACACCTTC. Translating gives CASSQDDTGYGYTF.

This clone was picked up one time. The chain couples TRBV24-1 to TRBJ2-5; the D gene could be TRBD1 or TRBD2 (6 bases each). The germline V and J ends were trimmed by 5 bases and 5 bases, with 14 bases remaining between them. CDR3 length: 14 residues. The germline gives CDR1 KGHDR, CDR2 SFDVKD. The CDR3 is CATSVGGPRETQYF. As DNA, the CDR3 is TGTGCCACCAGTGTCGGGGGCCCTCGGGAGACCCAGTACTTC.

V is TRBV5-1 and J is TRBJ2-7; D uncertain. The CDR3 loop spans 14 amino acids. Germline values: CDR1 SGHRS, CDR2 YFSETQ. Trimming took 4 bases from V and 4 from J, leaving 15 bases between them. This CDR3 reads CASSMDGSPYEQYF. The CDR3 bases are TGCGCCAGCAGCATGGACGGGTCCCCGTACGAGCAGTACTTC.

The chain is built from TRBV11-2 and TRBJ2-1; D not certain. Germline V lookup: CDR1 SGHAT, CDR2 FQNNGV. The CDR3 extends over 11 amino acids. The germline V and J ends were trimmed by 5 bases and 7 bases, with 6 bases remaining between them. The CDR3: CASSRRNEQFF. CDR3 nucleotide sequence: TGTGCCAGCAGCCGACGGAATGAGCAGTTCTTC.